The 27 T cell receptor beta chains below were found in one sample sequenced in a study of T cells after posttransplantation cyclophosphamide. TCRdb keeps only in-frame clones here, not all; method: immunoSEQ multiplex PCR. The sample gives roughly 1,500 clones, none seen only once, and the top ten clones hold roughly a quarter. A marrow graft followed busulfan-fludarabine conditioning, with cyclophosphamide on days +3 and +4. Sample: PBMCs, taken after an allogeneic stem cell transplant with post-transplant cyclophosphamide. The receptors shown here come from a young adult male patient who received an allogeneic stem cell transplant from a related donor, was CMV-positive, and had acute GVHD only. The T cells may partly be graft donor cells.

This clone rates as medium-sized. The chain is built from TRBV5-6 and TRBJ1-2, with TRBD1 identical over 8 bases. The V gene's germline CDR1 is SGHDT and CDR2 YYEEEE. Trimming removed 3 bases from V and 3 bases from J; junction bases left unmatched: 1. This CDR3 spans 13 amino acids. The CDR3 region has the DNA TGTGCCAGCAGCTCACAGGGGGACTATGGCTACACCTTC. It yields the protein CASSSQGDYGYTF.

This clone is deemed medium-sized. The rearrangement links TRBV19 to TRBJ1-1; weak D call: TRBD1 (6 bases). The germline V gene encodes CDR1 LNHDA and CDR2 SQIVND (reference sequence). This CDR3 has 15 residues. V was pared by 6 bases and J by 1 base, with 15 bases between. The CDR3 protein is CASSPEGTPNTEAFF. In nucleotides, the CDR3 is TGTGCCAGTAGCCCGGAGGGGACACCGAACACTGAAGCTTTCTTT.

This clone appeared many times. V usage is TRBV6-6 and J usage is TRBJ1-1; 11 positions agree with TRBD1. CDR1 is MNHNY, CDR2 SVGAGI, per germline (reference sequence). The CDR3 contains 15 residues. V lost 5 bases, J lost 3 bases, and 5 bases stayed unmatched. The CDR3 nucleotides are TGTGCCAGCAGTAACCCGGGACAGGGGGACACTGAAGCTTTCTTT. Residues: CASSNPGQGDTEAFF.

This clone was counted ten times or more. V and J are TRBV7-8 and TRBJ1-5; 8 bases align to TRBD1. The CDR3 spans 15 residues. Germline lookup yields CDR1 SGHVS and CDR2 FQNEAQ. Losses at the gene ends were 4 bases for V and 1 base for J; bases not matched to a gene: 3. The CDR3 DNA sequence: TGTGCCAGCAGCTCACGGGACAGGAGCAATCAGCCCCAGCATTTT. This codes for CASSSRDRSNQPQHF.

The table lists this clone with many counts. The chain has TRBV11-3 and TRBJ2-3; TRBD2 matches 10 bases. The germline gives CDR1 SGHNT, CDR2 YENEEA. V shed 5 bases and J 3 bases; nucleotides not matched to a gene: 5. The CDR3 is 15 amino acids. The CDR3: CASSTGLAATDTQYF. DNA for the CDR3: TGTGCCAGCAGCACCGGACTAGCGGCGACAGATACGCAGTATTTT.

This clone was seen many times. A much larger clone lies one base from this, so it may be a read error. V gene TRBV4-1 combines with J gene TRBJ1-3; 8 positions match TRBD1. Germline CDR1 and CDR2: MGHRA and YSYEKL. The V and J ends lost 0 bases and 4 bases, in that order; junction bases with no gene match: 11. This CDR3 is 18 amino acids long. The CDR3 region is CASSQEGEDRDVGNTIYF. In DNA form, the CDR3 reads TGCGCCAGCAGCCAAGAGGGGGAGGACAGGGACGTGGGAAACACCATATATTTT.

This clone was recorded many times. V is TRBV7-2 and J is TRBJ2-7, with 7 nucleotides matching TRBD1. The CDR3 extends over 16 amino acids. The ends lost 1 base at V and 6 bases at J; junction bases unmatched: 12. Germline CDR1 SGHTA, CDR2 FQGNSA. CDR3 in amino acids: CASSLGGGRLPSEQYF. CDR3 sequence (DNA): TGTGCCAGCAGCTTAGGAGGGGGCCGTTTACCCAGCGAGCAGTACTTC.

This clone was observed many times. This chain connects TRBV28 to TRBJ1-1, with D uncertain. Trimming cost V 5 bases and J 1 base, with 14 bases left between them. Germline V gene sequence: CDR1 MDHEN, CDR2 SYDVKM. This CDR3 is built from 15 residues. The CDR3 is CASSRQLGPNTEAFF. The CDR3 nucleotides read TGTGCCAGCAGTCGGCAATTGGGCCCGAACACTGAAGCTTTCTTT. Drawing the rest from reference TRBV28 and TRBJ1-1, the complete variable domain is DVKVTQSSRYLVKRTGEKVFLECVQDMDHENMFWYRQDPGLGLRLIYFSYDVKMKEKGDIPEGYSVSREKKERFSLILESASTNQTSMYLCASSRQLGPNTEAFFGQGTRLTVV.

This clone is labeled as medium-sized. This chain joins TRBV19 and TRBJ1-2; the D gene is possibly TRBD1 (5 bases). V lost 5 bases, J lost 3 bases, and 10 bases lay in between. Germline CDR1 reads LNHDA; CDR2 reads SQIVND (reference sequence). The length of the CDR3 is 13 residues. The CDR3 sequence is CASSPDRYYGYTF. The DNA for the CDR3 is TGTGCCAGTAGTCCAGACAGATACTATGGCTACACCTTC. The whole variable domain, filled in from reference TRBV19 and TRBJ1-2, reads DGGITQSPKYLFRKEGQNVTLSCEQNLNHDAMYWYRQDPGQGLRLIYYSQIVNDFQKGDIAEGYSVSREKKESFPLTVTSAQKNPTAFYLCASSPDRYYGYTFGSGTRLTVV.

This clone was seen repeatedly, ten times or more. This chain links TRBV15 with TRBJ2-5, with TRBD2 as a possible D gene (6 bases). CDR1 and CDR2 from the germline V gene are LNHNV and YYDKDF (reference sequence). The CDR3 length is 14 residues. The ends were cut back, 1 base at V and 1 base at J, with 7 bases in the middle. The CDR3 protein is CATSRGLGQETQYF. The CDR3 bases are TGTGCCACCAGCAGAGGACTAGGCCAAGAGACCCAGTACTTC.

In this sample, this clone turned up many times. The chain uses TRBV9 and TRBJ2-7; TRBD1 matches 7 bases. Losses at the gene ends were 3 bases for V and 2 bases for J; bases not matched to a gene: 5. Germline V lookup: CDR1 SGDLS, CDR2 YYNGEE. The CDR3 spans 14 residues. CDR3 in DNA: TGTGCCAGCAGCGCGACAGGGCTTCCCTACGAGCAGTACTTC. It encodes CASSATGLPYEQYF.

By its share, this clone is medium-sized (0.01 to 0.1%). This chain uses TRBV18 with TRBJ2-2; tentative D call: TRBD1 (6 bases). The germline gives CDR1 KGHSH, CDR2 LQKENI. The CDR3 loop spans 15 amino acids. The V gene lost 0 bases and the J gene lost 4 bases, with 9 bases spanning the gap. CDR3 in DNA: TGTGCCAGCTCACCACCAACAGGGACCACCGGGGAGCTGTTTTTT. The encoded protein is CASSPPTGTTGELFF.

At least ten counts were recorded for this clone. The rearrangement uses TRBV6-5 and TRBJ2-1; D not resolved. The germline V and J ends were trimmed by 0 bases and 5 bases, with 11 bases remaining between them. Germline V gene lookup returns CDR1 MNHEY and CDR2 SVGAGI. The CDR3 runs 15 residues. CDR3 sequence: CASSYSMGRNNEQFF. The DNA for the CDR3 is TGTGCCAGCAGTTACTCGATGGGCCGGAACAATGAGCAGTTCTTC.

This clone is judged medium-sized. This chain connects TRBV27 to TRBJ2-2; weak D call: TRBD1 (6 bases). This CDR3 has 15 residues. The germline V gene has CDR1 MNHEY and CDR2 SMNVEV (reference sequence). Trimming shortened V by 3 bases and J by 3 bases, and 11 bases separated the two germline ends. Written as DNA, the CDR3 is TGTGCCAGCAGTTTTCTGGACAGATACACCGGGGAGCTGTTTTTT. Its translation is CASSFLDRYTGELFF.

This clone ranks as medium-sized (0.01 to 0.1%). The rearrangement links TRBV27 to TRBJ2-2; D is uncertain. Germline V lookup: CDR1 MNHEY, CDR2 SMNVEV (reference sequence). The CDR3 totals 15 residues. Trimming removed 3 bases at V and 0 bases at J, with 8 bases between. CDR3 coding DNA: TGTGCCAGCAGTTTGGCAGGCGCGAACACCGGGGAGCTGTTTTTT. It encodes CASSLAGANTGELFF.

The sample holds many counts of this clone. The gene calls are TRBV18 and TRBJ1-1, with a tentative D call TRBD1 (6 bases). V lost 4 bases and J lost 1, with 10 bases in between. Germline CDR1 and CDR2: KGHSH and LQKENI. This CDR3 has 14 residues. CDR3 sequence reads: CASSQGVRNTEAFF. The CDR3 coding sequence is TGTGCCAGCTCACAGGGGGTGCGGAACACTGAAGCTTTCTTT.

A few counts support this clone. The gene calls are TRBV7-9 and TRBJ2-7, with a tentative D call TRBD1 (5 bases). Trimming shortened V by 2 bases and J by 3 bases, and 5 bases separated the two germline ends. Per germline, CDR1 SEHNR and CDR2 FQNEAQ (reference sequence). The CDR3 runs 12 residues. The CDR3 spells CASSLQGYEQYF. The CDR3 DNA follows: TGTGCCAGCAGCTTACAGGGCTACGAGCAGTACTTC.

This clone has ten or more counts. This chain connects TRBV5-1 to TRBJ2-2; tentatively, D is TRBD2 (6 bases). V was cut by 2 bases and J by 0 bases, with 14 bases left in between. The CDR3 is 17 residues long. Germline CDR1 and CDR2: SGHRS and YFSETQ. CDR3 region: CASSLFAGTSNTGELFF. DNA of the CDR3: TGCGCCAGCAGCTTATTTGCCGGGACTTCGAACACCGGGGAGCTGTTTTTT.

This clone is medium-sized in the sample. The chain uses TRBV14 and TRBJ2-2; tentatively, D is TRBD2 (5 bases). The CDR3 contains 18 residues. Germline CDR1 and CDR2: SGHDN and FVKESK. V was cut by 2 bases and J by 1 base, with 17 bases left in between. The CDR3 region has the DNA TGTGCCAGCAGCCAAAGCTTCGGGGAAGATAAGAACACCGGGGAGCTGTTTTTT. This translates into CASSQSFGEDKNTGELFF.

This clone was recorded many times. The V call is TRBV9, the J call TRBJ2-3; 10 bases line up with TRBD2. The CDR3 runs 16 residues. J lost 11 bases, V lost 0 bases, and 12 bases had no gene match. Germline V gives CDR1 SGDLS, CDR2 YYNGEE. The CDR3 region is CASSVGSGGVFTRQYF. The CDR3, as DNA: TGTGCCAGCAGCGTAGGCAGCGGGGGGGTTTTTACGAGGCAGTATTTT.

This clone is categorized as large. This chain connects TRBV10-3 to TRBJ2-7; D is undetermined. The germline CDR1 and CDR2 sequences are ENHRY and SYGVKD. Trimming shortened V by 7 bases and J by 6 bases, and 19 bases separated the two germline ends. This CDR3 has 14 amino acids. CDR3 in DNA: TGTGCCATCAAGATGGAGACACCCAACGGCGAGCAGTACTTC. It translates to CAIKMETPNGEQYF.

This clone was recorded at least ten times. The chain couples TRBV7-3 to TRBJ1-1, with 7 positions matching TRBD1. CDR3 length equals 15 residues. The J segment lost 4 bases and the V segment lost 1 base, leaving 6 bases of the junction unmatched. The germline gives CDR1 SGHTA, CDR2 FQGTGA. The CDR3 loop is CASSLSNQGVTEAFF. DNA for the CDR3: TGTGCCAGCAGCTTAAGCAACCAGGGGGTCACTGAAGCTTTCTTT.

This clone is deemed medium-sized. The rearrangement links TRBV5-1 to TRBJ1-2; 9 bases match TRBD1. Unmatched junction bases numbered 5, after V lost 0 bases and J lost 8 bases. Germline CDR1 is SGHRS and CDR2 is YFSETQ. The CDR3 is made up of 14 amino acids. This CDR3 is CASSLGDRAMGYTF. DNA for the CDR3: TGCGCCAGCAGCTTGGGGGACAGGGCGATGGGCTACACCTTC.

This clone ranks as medium-sized. This chain joins TRBV10-3 and TRBJ2-1; the D gene is possibly TRBD1 (5 bases). The V gene's germline CDR1 is ENHRY and CDR2 SYGVKD. This CDR3 has 17 residues. Trimming took off 3 bases at V and 5 bases at J, with 20 bases between the two ends. DNA of the CDR3: TGTGCCATCAGTGAAGGCAGGGATGTTAGAGGTAACAATGAGCAGTTCTTC. Translated, it gives CAISEGRDVRGNNEQFF.

In this sample, this clone is medium-sized. The chain uses TRBV2 and TRBJ2-7, with 11 bases lining up with TRBD2. V shed 3 bases and J 4 bases; nucleotides not matched to a gene: 5. This CDR3 region has 15 residues. Germline V gene data show CDR1 as SNHLY and CDR2 as FYNNEI. This CDR3 reads CASSDPTSGVYEQYF. Here the CDR3 DNA reads TGTGCCAGCAGTGATCCGACTAGCGGGGTTTACGAGCAGTACTTC.

This clone was recorded at least ten times. This chain connects TRBV5-1 to TRBJ2-3; 11 bases align to TRBD2. With 4 bases clipped from V and 2 bases from J, the junction kept 21 bases outside the gene matches. This CDR3 region has 21 residues. CDR1 SGHRS and CDR2 YFSETQ come from the germline V gene. CDR3 in amino acids: CASSPNPLAGGQLSTTDTQYF. DNA for the CDR3: TGCGCCAGCAGCCCGAATCCCTTAGCGGGGGGGCAGTTGAGCACCACAGATACGCAGTATTTT.

This clone has a count of ten or more. CDR3 coding DNA: TGTGCCAGCACCCCACGAGGGGGGGGGAACACTGAAGCTTTCTTT. It specifies CASTPRGGGNTEAFF. The chain combines TRBV12-3 or TRBV12-4 with TRBJ1-1; the D gene is possibly TRBD1 (6 bases). The CDR3 runs 15 residues. Trimming stripped 7 bases from V and 1 base from J, with 16 bases between.